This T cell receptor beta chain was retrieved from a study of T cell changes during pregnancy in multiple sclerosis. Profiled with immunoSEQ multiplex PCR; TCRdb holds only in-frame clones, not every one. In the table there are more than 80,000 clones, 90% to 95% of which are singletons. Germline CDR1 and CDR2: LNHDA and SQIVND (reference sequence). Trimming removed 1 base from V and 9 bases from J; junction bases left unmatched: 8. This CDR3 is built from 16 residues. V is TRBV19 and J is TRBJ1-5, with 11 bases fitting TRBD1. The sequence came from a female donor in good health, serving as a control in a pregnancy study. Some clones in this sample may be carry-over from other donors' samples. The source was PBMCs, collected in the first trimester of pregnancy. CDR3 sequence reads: CASSIAPGQGARPQHF. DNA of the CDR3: TGTGCCAGTAGTATAGCCCCCGGACAGGGGGCGCGGCCCCAGCATTTT.